This TCR beta chain comes out of a study of blood T cell repertoires in COVID-19. The ends lost 6 bases at V and 8 bases at J; junction bases unmatched: 5. This CDR3 contains 12 residues. From germline, CDR1 is MNHEY and CDR2 SVGAGI. In the original analysis: Amplifying reference gene primers gave estimates of nucleated cell counts. Sequenced by immunoSEQ multiplex PCR; TCRdb stores in-frame clones only, minus some. V, J and clone size derive from that table, while D and trimming were established from the DNA sequence. The table shows about 80,000 clones, with around 76% occurring only once. In its sample, this clone was seen a few times.

Input material: peripheral blood. The clonotype originates from a man between 65 and 80 years old with active or convalescent COVID-19. V usage is TRBV6-5 and J usage is TRBJ1-2, with 8 bases identical to TRBD1. The CDR3 reads CASRTGGWGYTF. The CDR3 DNA sequence: TGTGCCAGCAGAACAGGGGGTTGGGGCTACACCTTC.